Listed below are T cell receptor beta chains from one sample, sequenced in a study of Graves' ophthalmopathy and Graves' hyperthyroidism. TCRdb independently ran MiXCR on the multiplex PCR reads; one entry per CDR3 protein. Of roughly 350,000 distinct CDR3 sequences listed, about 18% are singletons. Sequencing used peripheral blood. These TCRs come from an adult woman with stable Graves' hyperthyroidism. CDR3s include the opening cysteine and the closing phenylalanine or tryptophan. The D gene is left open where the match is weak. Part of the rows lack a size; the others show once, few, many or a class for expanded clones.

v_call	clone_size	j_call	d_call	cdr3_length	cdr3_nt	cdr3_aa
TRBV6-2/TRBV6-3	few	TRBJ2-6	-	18	TGTGCCAGCTCACCTTTTCCGGGATGTAGCCCTGGGGCCAACGTCCTGACTTTC	CASSPFPGCSPGANVLTF
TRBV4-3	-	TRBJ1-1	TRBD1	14	TGCGCCAGCGGCCAGGGGACAGGGAACACTGAAGCTTTCTTT	CASGQGTGNTEAFF
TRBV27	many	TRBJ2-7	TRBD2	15	TGTGCCAGCAGTGAATCCGGGACTAGGTACTACGAGCAGTACTTC	CASSESGTRYYEQYF
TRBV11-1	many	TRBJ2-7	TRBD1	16	TGTGCCAGCAGCTTAGCAGCCGGGACAGGGGGGCACGAGCAGTACTTC	CASSLAAGTGGHEQYF
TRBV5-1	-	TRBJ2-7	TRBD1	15	TGCGCCAGCAGCCGCACCGCGGACAGGAACTACGAGCAGTACTTC	CASSRTADRNYEQYF
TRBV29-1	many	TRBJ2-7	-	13	TGCAGCGTGACGCCCGGGGACTGGGGCGAGCAGTACTTC	CSVTPGDWGEQYF
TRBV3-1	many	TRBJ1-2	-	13	TGTGCCAGCAGCCAAGCAGGAGGCTATGGCTACACCTTC	CASSQAGGYGYTF
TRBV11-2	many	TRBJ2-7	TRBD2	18	TGTGCCAGCAGCTTGGTCCCGGGACTAGCGGGACGCGGGGACGAGCAGTACTTC	CASSLVPGLAGRGDEQYF
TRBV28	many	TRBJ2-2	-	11	TGTGCCACCAGGGTCACCGGGGAGCTGTTTTTT	CATRVTGELFF
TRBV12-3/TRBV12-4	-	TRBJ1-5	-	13	TGTGCCAGCAGTTTTGGCACGGATCAGCCCCAGCATTTT	CASSFGTDQPQHF
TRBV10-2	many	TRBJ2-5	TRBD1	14	TGCGCCAGCAGCAGGGACAGGGGGTGGGAGACCCAGTACTTC	CASSRDRGWETQYF
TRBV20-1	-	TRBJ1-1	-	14	TGCAGTGCTAGAGATATACAGGGGAACACTGAAGCTTTCTTT	CSARDIQGNTEAFF
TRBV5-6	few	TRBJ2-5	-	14	TGTGCCAGCAGCTTTCCGGGAGCGAAAGAGACCCAGTACTTC	CASSFPGAKETQYF
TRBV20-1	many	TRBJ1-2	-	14	TGCAGTGCTAGAGAGGGCCAGGGAGCCTATGGCTACACCTTC	CSAREGQGAYGYTF
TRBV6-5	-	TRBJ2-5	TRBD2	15	TGTGCCAGCAGTTACTCGGCGGGGGGGCAAGAGACCCAGTACTTC	CASSYSAGGQETQYF
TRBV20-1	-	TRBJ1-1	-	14	TGCAGTGCTAGAGGGGGAGCGGGTAGCACTGAAGCTTTCTTT	CSARGGAGSTEAFF
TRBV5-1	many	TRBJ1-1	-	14	TGCGCCAGCAGGCGGGGGCTCATGAACACTGAAGCTTTCTTT	CASRRGLMNTEAFF
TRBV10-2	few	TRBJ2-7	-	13	TGCGCCAGCAGGGAGGGAGGGGGCTACGAGCAGTACTTC	CASREGGGYEQYF
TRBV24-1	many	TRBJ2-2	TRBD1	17	TGTGCCACCAGTGATCCCACGACAGGGTCGTACACCGGGGAGCTGTTTTTT	CATSDPTTGSYTGELFF
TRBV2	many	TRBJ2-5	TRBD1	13	TGTGCCAGACAGGGGCCACGGGAAGAGACCCAGTACTTC	CARQGPREETQYF
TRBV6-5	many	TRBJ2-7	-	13	TGTGCCAGCAGTCAGGGGTTCCCCTACGAGCAGTACTTC	CASSQGFPYEQYF
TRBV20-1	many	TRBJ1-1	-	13	TGCAGTGCTAGAAGGGGTGCGGACACTGAAGCTTTCTTT	CSARRGADTEAFF
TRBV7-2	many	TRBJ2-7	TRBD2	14	TGTGCCAGCAGCTTATACGGGGGGTACTACGAGCAGTACTTC	CASSLYGGYYEQYF
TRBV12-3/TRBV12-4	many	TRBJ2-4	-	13	TGTGCCAGCACCTTGGCCAGCGGAAACATTAAGTACTTC	CASTLASGNIKYF
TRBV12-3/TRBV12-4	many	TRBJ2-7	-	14	TGTGCCAGCACCTCAGGTGCCCCCTCCTACGAGCAGTACTTC	CASTSGAPSYEQYF
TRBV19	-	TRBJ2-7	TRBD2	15	TGTGCCAGTAGTATCCCTAGCGGGGGGATCTACGAGCAGTACTTC	CASSIPSGGIYEQYF
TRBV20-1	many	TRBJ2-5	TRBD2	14	TGCAGTGCTGGAACCCCGGGGGGGAGGGAGACCCAGTACTTC	CSAGTPGGRETQYF